This T cell receptor beta chain was identified during a study of human T cells and chemical hapten exposure listed by TCRdb under 2021. For the study in its entirety: For sensitization, 2% DPC in acetone was applied to a 2 cm by 2 cm area of upper inner arm skin. Weekly therapeutic DPC doses were additionally applied to the scalp of patients throughout the approximately 23-week study period. Patch testing was done on the upper back using Finn chambers containing 0.01% DPC, and results were scored after 6 days according to International Contact Dermatitis Research Group standards. The mostly female patient cohort included alopecia areata with under or over 50% scalp involvement, alopecia totalis and alopecia universalis. Libraries were pooled for sequencing, and per-sample TCR yields varied mainly because of small differences in library volumes within the pool. Peripheral blood TCR repertoire changes were tracked in vivo in alopecia patients during primary and secondary sensitization to the hapten diphenylcyclopropenone (DPC). Patient blood was sampled pre-sensitization (week 0) and at 2, 6 and about 24 weeks after DPC sensitization. Blood for TCR sequencing was provided by twenty-nine alopecia patients at one to four time points (pre-sensitization, 2, 6 and 24 weeks). Each blood RNA sample was used to sequence both TCR alpha and TCR beta chains.

This clonotype was seen only a few times. Its antigen is currently not known. No base qualities exist here, and no much larger clone lies one base off it. V is pared back by 0 bases and J by 7 bases, with 13 bases lying between the germline termini. According to the germline V gene, CDR1 reads MNHEY and CDR2 reads SVGEGT. From cysteine to phenylalanine, the CDR3 is 15 amino acids long. The kept DNA is CDR3 alone, 45 bases in frame from the first base. Overall results and qualifications from the work: Because every patient had alopecia, a presumed autoimmune disease, the patients' immune response might differ from that of healthy individuals. Expanded TCRs formed significantly more large CDR3 similarity clusters than pre-sensitization or healthy control sets, consistent with antigen-driven responses. A positive correlation was found between the number of PT1 expanded TCRs and patch test score, with significance reached at thresholds 8, 16 and 32 but not 4. After repeated subsampling, the strength of the expansion versus patch-test correlation and the threshold at which it became significant changed. DPC sensitization did not change how many TCRs were above 1 in 1000 frequency, and no evidence was found of alterations in global repertoire structure.

The library was prepared using RACE. TCRdb records NextSeq 500 as the sequencer. During library preparation, unique molecular identifiers were attached to individual cDNA molecules so that TCRs could be counted quantitatively and reproducibly. The authors' analysis ran thus. Samples had a median of 95,638 TCRs, with a range from about 23,224 to 700,000. The Decombinator software suite was used to annotate the V, J and CDR3 of the TCR reads. To make PS versus PT1 abundance plots, every sample was subsampled to the same number of TCRs (28,000). Expanded TCRs were defined as absent before sensitization and observed at least eight times at the 2-week time point. TCRdb handled the public reads itself, with Q25 trimming in fastp and clone calling in MiXCR, and kept productive beta chains. Each entry merges the rows of one CDR3 protein and shows their most common DNA and genes. None of the V and J calls come from the authors' own analysis; TCRdb made them. The sample yields about 52,000 distinct CDR3 sequences; roughly 11% were counted once. The ten most abundant clones make up 1.8% of the sample.

The time point label here, explained by the study, means: patch test 1, 2 weeks after DPC sensitization. What the treatment or condition label conveys for this sample: therapeutic diphenylcyclopropenone sensitization with weekly scalp DPC. Total RNA was extracted from unfractionated whole blood collected in Tempus Blood RNA tubes. At each patch-test visit, blood was drawn before the patch test was applied. Patients were eligible if aged 18 to 70, diagnosed with alopecia and judged suitable for DPC therapy, and pregnant patients were excluded. The clonotype originates from a middle-aged woman with alopecia areata. Some clones in this sample may be carry-over from other donors' samples. Sequencing was performed on whole blood, taken in connection with sensitization to the hapten diphenylcyclopropenone (DPC). The chain was built from TRBV6-2 or TRBV6-3 and TRBJ2-1, and possibly TRBD2, on 6 matching bases. The sequence in DNA is TGTGCCAGCAGTTACTCGAGCGGGCTTAGGAATGAGCAGTTCTTC. Translated, this is CASSYSSGLRNEQFF.